What follows describes a single T cell receptor beta chain. No cognate antigen has been identified for it. No clone much larger than this one lies a single base away; base qualities are absent. Collaborating institutions collected whole blood in K2EDTA tubes following their own protocols. For TCRbeta analysis, collaborator samples were shipped as frozen whole blood, as isolated PBMCs, or as DNA extracted from either sample type. The sample originates from a study of blood T cell repertoires in COVID-19 (dated by TCRdb to about 2020). Regarding the research as a whole: The collaborator samples originated in the United States, Italy and Spain and spanned the acute and convalescent phases of COVID-19. Sample metadata almost always included a de-identified subject ID, COVID-19 status, age in years and sex. Deeply sampled blood TCRbeta repertoires from subjects exposed to, actively infected with, or recovered from COVID-19 were included in the dataset. The repertoires were made available in a free public database intended to serve as a resource for research on the immune response to SARS-CoV-2. Samples came from the ongoing ImmuneRACE study (first 160 participants) plus 1,254 subjects from 6 global collaborators. The material from the prospective study consisted of cDNA or gDNA derived from T cells, B-cell-depleted T cells, or PBMCs. HLA class I and class II types, where available, came from metadata supplied by the sample provider rather than from assay-based typing. Findings and caveats that apply to the study as a whole: The quantity of clinical and demographic metadata differed by source and by participant and was supplied without curation.

TCRbeta CDR3 regions were amplified from genomic DNA using the immunoSEQ Assay, a bias-controlled multiplex PCR. Per the source publication's procedure: The number of nucleated cells in each sample was estimated from the amplification of reference gene primers within the assay. Sequence reads were collapsed and filtered to measure the absolute abundance of every unique TCRbeta CDR3 rearrangement. Productive Simpson clonality was computed per sample as the square root of Simpson's diversity index over productive rearrangements. TCRdb stores this immuneACCESS table with in-frame sequences only. Part of the clones is absent; in the studies checked, under half of the shortfall reflects unresolved V genes, and no reason is known for the rest. The DNA was the basis for D and trimming; V, J and clone size are from that table. This sample lists about 92,000 clones; around 90% were detected once. The ten largest clones add up to about 1.8% of the sample.

The sequenced sample was peripheral blood. The clonotype comes from a human donor with active COVID-19. The donor label of this sample is uncertain.

CDR3 sequence: CATSSSREYQETQYF. The sequenced DNA: TGTGCCACCTCGAGTTCCCGGGAGTACCAAGAGACCCAGTACTTC. The sequence links TRBV27 to TRBJ2-5; the D gene is possibly TRBD2, with 6 bases matching. Between the V and J ends, shortened by 10 bases and 0 bases respectively, the junction contains 18 bases. According to the germline V gene (reference sequence), CDR1 reads MNHEY and CDR2 reads SMNVEV. Counted from cysteine to phenylalanine, this CDR3 has 15 amino acids. The entry retains the CDR3 DNA only, 45 bases that are in frame from base 1.